The text below deals with one TCR beta chain. This sample was included in a study of patients and donors after allogeneic stem cell transplantation. Via MiXCR, TCRdb re-called the RT-PCR reads, giving one row per CDR3 protein. The table has some 150,000 distinct CDR3 sequences, over 35% seen once. The CDR3 extends over 17 amino acids. Trimming shortened V by 5 bases and J by 4 bases, and 23 bases separated the two germline ends. CDR1 and CDR2 from the germline V gene are LGHNA and YNFKEQ. Sample: blood, either unsorted or a sorted T cell fraction (not recorded which). This chain uses TRBV4-2 with TRBJ1-2, with D maybe TRBD1 (6 bases). The clonotype originates from a human donor who was either an allogeneic HSCT recipient or a stem cell or donor lymphocyte infusion donor (not recorded which). It is not recorded whose cells these are; they may come from a transplant donor. This CDR3 reads CASSSLDGTPKPYGYTF. The CDR3 DNA is TGTGCCAGCAGCTCCCTGGACGGGACACCCAAACCCTATGGCTACACCTTC.